This TCR beta chain appears in the sequencing data of a study of beta chain features in type 1 diabetes. Findings of the study overall: Overrepresentation of cells with high TCR expression could result from cDNA sequencing.

Expressed TCRB transcripts were sequenced, since all the RNA that had been isolated was reverse transcribed. Sequenced by immunoSEQ multiplex PCR; TCRdb stores in-frame clones only, minus some. The data hold 200,000 to 300,000 clones, with 11% to 15% observed a single time. The CDR3 covers 13 residues. Trimming stripped 2 bases from V and 5 bases from J, with 10 bases between. Germline V gene sequence: CDR1 SGHRS, CDR2 YFSETQ. This clone was picked up a small number of times. The antigen is not known. The chain employs TRBV5-1 and TRBJ2-5; D is possibly TRBD1 (6 bases). The sequence derives from a woman aged 40 to 50 in good health. Input material: naive CD4+ T cells from blood. In nucleotides, the CDR3 is TGCGCCAGCAGCTTATCAGGGGCGGAGACCCAGTACTTC. It translates to CASSLSGAETQYF.